The 7 T cell receptor beta chains listed next were all sequenced from one sample in a study of vaccination effects on CD4 cells after COVID-19. Antigens for these TCRs are unknown. Method: immunoSEQ multiplex PCR; TCRdb's copy keeps in-frame clones and lacks some. The sample includes 14,000 or so clones, 76% of them seen just once. Sequencing was preceded by expansion of antigen-specific CD4+ T cells with viral peptide pools in the ViraFEST assay. Isolation of CD4+ T cells took place after less than twelve days of culture. Source: CD4+ T cells from PBMCs cultured with HCoV-229E spike peptides, taken before COVID-19 vaccination. The receptors were gathered from a human donor who received a COVID-19 vaccine.

J is TRBJ2-1 and V is TRBV30, with D tentatively TRBD1 or TRBD2 (5 bases each). CDR1 and CDR2 (germline): GTSNPN, SVGIG (reference sequence). The CDR3 spans 13 residues. The V gene lost 6 bases and the J gene lost 0 bases, with 9 bases spanning the gap. The CDR3 region is CACLGVSYNEQFF. The CDR3 DNA sequence: TGTGCCTGTTTGGGGGTCTCCTACAATGAGCAGTTCTTC.

This clone showed up just a few times. This chain uses TRBV23-1 with TRBJ1-1, with D unclear. TRBV23-1 is an ORF; its function is uncertain. Trimming removed 1 base at V and 7 bases at J, with 13 bases between. The CDR3 consists of 14 residues. CDR3 region: CASSQFGKVGEAFF. The CDR3 region has the DNA TGCGCCAGCAGTCAATTCGGGAAGGTTGGTGAAGCTTTCTTT.

The rearrangement joins TRBV25-1 to TRBJ2-1; 7 bases are a match to TRBD2. CDR3 length: 15 residues. From germline, CDR1 is MGHDK and CDR2 SYGVNS. J gave up 8 bases and V 3 bases, and 10 bases lay outside the gene matches. CDR3 region: CASSDWGGIMYEQFF. CDR3 coding DNA: TGTGCCAGCAGTGACTGGGGGGGTATTATGTATGAGCAGTTCTTC.

CDR3 protein: CASSMGQGLYNSPLHF. The CDR3 DNA is TGTGCCAGCAGTATGGGACAGGGATTGTATAATTCACCCCTCCACTTT. The rearrangement uses TRBV27 and TRBJ1-6; TRBD1 agrees at 9 bases. With V trimmed by 5 bases and J by 4 bases, 6 bases remained unmatched. Germline values: CDR1 MNHEY, CDR2 SMNVEV (reference sequence). CDR3 length: 16 residues.

This clone was observed once. V gene TRBV7-9 combines with J gene TRBJ1-1; TRBD1 is a possible D gene (6 bases). Germline values: CDR1 SEHNR, CDR2 FQNEAQ (reference sequence). The V gene lost 1 base and the J gene lost 10 bases, with 16 bases spanning the gap. The CDR3 runs 14 residues. The CDR3 DNA is TGTGCCAGCAGCTTAGGGGGGCACGGGATCTTAGCTTTCTTT. The encoded protein is CASSLGGHGILAFF.

The V call is TRBV19, the J call TRBJ1-1; D uncertain. The CDR3 has 11 amino acids. With 3 bases removed from V and 6 bases from J, the gap between germline ends came to 5 bases. CDR1 and CDR2 (germline): LNHDA, SQIVND (reference sequence). CDR3 residues: CASSIESEAFF. DNA for the CDR3: TGTGCCAGTAGTATTGAGTCTGAAGCTTTCTTT.

The table lists this clone with a count of one. V usage is TRBV5-1 and J usage is TRBJ1-4; possible D gene TRBD1, 6 bases. V lost 6 bases, J lost 4 bases, and 16 bases lay in between. CDR1 SGHRS and CDR2 YFSETQ come from the germline V gene. The CDR3 loop spans 15 amino acids. CDR3 bases: TGCGCCAGCACCCGAGGGGGGGACGGTAATGAAAAACTGTTTTTT. Its protein product is CASTRGGDGNEKLFF.